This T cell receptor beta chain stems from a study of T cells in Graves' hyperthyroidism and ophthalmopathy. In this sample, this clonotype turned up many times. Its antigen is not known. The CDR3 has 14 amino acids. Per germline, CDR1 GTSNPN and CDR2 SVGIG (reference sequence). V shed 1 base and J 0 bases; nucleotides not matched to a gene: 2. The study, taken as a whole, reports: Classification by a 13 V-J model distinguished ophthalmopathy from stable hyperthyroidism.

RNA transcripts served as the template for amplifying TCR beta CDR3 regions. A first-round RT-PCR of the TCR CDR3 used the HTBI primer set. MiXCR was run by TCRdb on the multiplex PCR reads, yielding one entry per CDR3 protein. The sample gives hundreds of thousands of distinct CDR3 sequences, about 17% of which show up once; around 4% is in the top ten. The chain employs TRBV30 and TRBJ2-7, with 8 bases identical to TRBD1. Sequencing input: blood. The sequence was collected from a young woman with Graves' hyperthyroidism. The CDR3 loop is CAWSEGTGSYEQYF. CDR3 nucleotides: TGTGCCTGGAGTGAGGGGACAGGCTCCTACGAGCAGTACTTC.